What follows are 2 T cell receptor beta chains derived from one specimen sequenced in a study of tumor-infiltrating lymphocytes in primary liver carcinoma. For blood RNA, unsorted whole blood served as the source, and germline DNA was extracted too. TCR beta cDNA was prepared out of about 530 ng total RNA by means of a constant-region primer. Slightly modified ARM-PCR served as the procedure for the TCR beta libraries. These libraries came from three rounds of nested multiplex PCR. Researchers ran the first two PCR rounds for about 11 cycles each with TRBV1-TRBV30 forward primers and a C-beta reverse primer. TCRdb used MiXCR to reprocess the multiplex PCR reads, holding one entry per CDR3 protein. The sample includes around 330,000 distinct CDR3 sequences, approximately 60% of them seen just once. Sequences were obtained from peripheral blood. These TCRs come from a man aged 35 to 55 with primary liver carcinoma and hepatitis B virus infection.

The chain has TRBV6-4 and TRBJ2-2, with TRBD2 matching 8 bases. After removal of 8 bases from V and 1 base from J, the junction contained 3 bases not matched to a gene. The length of the CDR3 is 14 residues. In germline, CDR1 is MRHNA, CDR2 SNTAGT. The CDR3 DNA reads as TGTGCCAGCCCGACTAGCGTGAACACCGGGGAGCTGTTTTTT. Protein: CASPTSVNTGELFF.

Turning to this clonotype: A much larger clone is a single base away; this may be a read error. This CDR3 is CATNDLTRQGHEQYF. The CDR3 region has the DNA TGTGCCACCAATGATTTGACAAGACAGGGCCACGAGCAGTACTTC. The chain joins TRBV24-1 to TRBJ2-7; TRBD1 agrees at 7 bases. CDR3 length: 15 residues. The germline CDR1 and CDR2 sequences are KGHDR and SFDVKD.